This TCR beta chain was retrieved from a study of blood T cells in healthy people across ages. Whole-study context: Template switching captured about one barcoded beta molecule per two T cells.

With respect to this clonotype: As yet, its antigen is unknown.

Looked up from germline, CDR1 is DFQATT and CDR2 is SNEGSKA (reference sequence). The CDR3 extends over 13 amino acids. A J-beta primer mix and a sample-barcoded 5' primer were used in a second PCR of roughly 7 to 12 cycles. Carrying 12 random nucleotides, a template-switch adaptor labeled each individual cDNA molecule. TCRdb ran MiXCR on the 5' RACE reads and lists one entry per CDR3 protein. This table holds about a million distinct CDR3 sequences, 35% to 45% found once. Overall study results and limits: Long-lived donors had more naive CD4+ cells and higher diversity than aged donors.

This chain connects TRBV20-1 to TRBJ1-5; D not resolved. This sequence was found in a young man in good health. Sequencing input: blood. The CDR3 loop is CSEPDGQNQPQHF. CDR3 coding DNA: TGCAGCGAACCAGATGGGCAGAATCAGCCCCAGCATTTT.